This paragraph reports one T cell receptor (beta chain). This sample stems from a study of blood T cell repertoires in COVID-19. As for the study in general: From the United States, Italy and Spain came samples of acute and convalescent COVID-19. PBMCs, B-cell-depleted T cells, or T cells provided the cDNA or gDNA that made up the material.

Authors' analysis steps: Estimated nucleated cell counts came from reference gene primer amplification. Produced via immunoSEQ multiplex PCR; TCRdb's table is partial and in-frame only. Clonal size and the V and J genes are those of that table, whereas D and trimming came from the DNA. The sample shows 140,000 or so clones, roughly 80% of them seen only once. Germline CDR1 reads SGHTA; CDR2 reads FQGTGA. The J segment lost 2 bases and the V segment lost 1 base, leaving 10 bases of the junction unmatched. The CDR3 loop spans 17 amino acids. Sequencing used peripheral blood. This sequence joins TRBV7-3 and TRBJ2-5; TRBD2 matches 7 bases. This receptor was identified in a human donor in a cohort sampled during active COVID-19. The CDR3 nucleotides are TGTGCCAGCAGCTTAAGAACCGGGGGGAGCGGACAAGAGACCCAGTACTTC. Its translation: CASSLRTGGSGQETQYF. The whole variable domain, filled in from reference TRBV7-3 and TRBJ2-5, reads GAGVSQTPSNKVTEKGKYVELRCDPISGHTALYWYRQSLGQGPEFLIYFQGTGAADDSGLPNDRFFAVRPEGSVSTLKIQRTERGDSAVYLCASSLRTGGSGQETQYFGPGTRLLVL.